Listed below are T cell receptor beta chains from one sample, sequenced in a study of shared clonotypes between healthy human individuals. Data came from immunoSEQ multiplex PCR; TCRdb stores just in-frame clones and leaves some out. The sample holds millions of clones, around nine tenths seen once. Sequencing was carried out using naive CD4+ T cells sorted from blood. The receptors shown here come from a young man in good health. The CDR3 runs from the conserved cysteine through the conserved F or W. Fields, in order: D gene, clone size, J gene, V gene, CDR3 DNA, CDR3 protein. A D gene is named only where the DNA matches it firmly. Expanded clones are given a class, and other clones once, few, many or no size at all.

TRBD2,-,TRBJ2-4,TRBV4-1,TGCGCCAGCAGCCAAGATCGGGGGGGAACCAAAAACATTCAGTACTTC,CASSQDRGGTKNIQYF
-,-,TRBJ2-1,TRBV6-4,TGTGCCCTGGGGAGCGGACGATACAATGAGCAGTTCTTC,CALGSGRYNEQFF
TRBD1,-,TRBJ1-4,TRBV19,TGTGCCAGTAGACCGACAGGGGTTATTGAAAAACTGTTTTTT,CASRPTGVIEKLFF
-,-,TRBJ1-4,TRBV4-1,TGCGCCAGCAGCCAAGGGCATTGGGACTCGGCTGCAACTAATGAAAAACTGTTTTTT,CASSQGHWDSAATNEKLFF
TRBD1,-,TRBJ2-3,TRBV28,TGTGCCAGCAGTAGAGGACAGGGGGCTGGTACAGATACGCAGTATTTT,CASSRGQGAGTDTQYF
-,-,TRBJ1-1,TRBV5-1,TGCGCCAGCAGCTTGGACATCGGGCAGCTCCCTGGGTCTGCTTTCTTT,CASSLDIGQLPGSAFF
TRBD2,once,TRBJ2-5,TRBV6-1,TGTGCCAGCAAATGGACTAGCGACAGGGAAGGGTACTTC,CASKWTSDREGYF
-,-,TRBJ1-6,TRBV6-5,TGTGCCAGCAGTTACGGAGACCGCCTGAATTCACCCCTCCACTTT,CASSYGDRLNSPLHF
-,-,TRBJ2-2,TRBV5-5,TGTGCCAGCAGCTTGGACGGCTATTCGAACACCGGGGAGCTGTTTTTT,CASSLDGYSNTGELFF
-,once,TRBJ2-2,TRBV9,TGTGCCAGCAGCGTAGTCGAAACCAGAGGGGAGCTGTTTTTT,CASSVVETRGELFF
-,-,TRBJ2-1,TRBV27,TGTGCCAGCAGTCCCCGGACAGCAGGCTACAATGAGCAGTTCTTC,CASSPRTAGYNEQFF
TRBD2,-,TRBJ2-1,TRBV5-4,TGTGCCAGCAGCTCCTCATGGACTAGCGGGAGCGATGAGCAGTTCTTC,CASSSSWTSGSDEQFF
-,-,TRBJ2-7,TRBV28,TGTGCCAGCAGTTTAAATAGGGGGAAAGTCCGAGAGAAGTACTTC,CASSLNRGKVREKYF
-,-,TRBJ2-7,TRBV6-6,TGTGCCAGCAGTTTACAGGGATCGATGGGCTCCTACGAGCAGTACTTC,CASSLQGSMGSYEQYF
-,-,TRBJ1-2,TRBV4-1,TGCGCCAGCAGCCAAGAAGGGGCAGGGTCCCCCCTAAACTATGGCTACACCTTC,CASSQEGAGSPLNYGYTF
-,-,TRBJ1-2,TRBV7-2,TGTGCCAGCAGCCCCGGTTTAGGCGGCTACACCTTC,CASSPGLGGYTF
TRBD1,-,TRBJ2-7,TRBV11-2,TGTGCCAGCAGCCCGACCAGACAGGGCAATACCTACGAGCAGTACTTC,CASSPTRQGNTYEQYF
-,-,TRBJ2-2,TRBV18,TGTGCCAGCTCACCTCGTACGAACACCGGGGAGCTGTTTTTT,CASSPRTNTGELFF
TRBD1,-,TRBJ1-6,TRBV10-3,TGTGCCATCAGTCTGACAGGGTCGAATGAGTTCTCCTATAATTCACCCCTCCACTTT,CAISLTGSNEFSYNSPLHF
TRBD2,-,TRBJ2-3,TRBV10-1,TGCGCCAGCAGTGGAGGGACTAGCGGGGGATCACTAAGCACAGATACGCAGTATTTT,CASSGGTSGGSLSTDTQYF
-,-,TRBJ2-2,TRBV21-1,TGTGCCAGCAGCGACGGGTGGCCCGGGGAGCTGTTTTTT,CASSDGWPGELFF
-,-,TRBJ1-4,TRBV21-1,TGTGCCAGCAGCTGGTCGTCACAGGGGAATGAAAAACTGTTTTTT,CASSWSSQGNEKLFF
TRBD2,-,TRBJ2-1,TRBV7-2,TGTGCCAGCAGCTTAGAGCTAGCGGGGAAGCAGTTCTTC,CASSLELAGKQFF
TRBD2,-,TRBJ2-1,TRBV9,TGTGCCAGCAGTTTAGCGGGAGGCTTTAGTGAGCAGTTCTTC,CASSLAGGFSEQFF
-,-,TRBJ1-3,TRBV4-1,TGCGCCAGCAGCCAATCCTCCGGGACCGGGGGAAACACCATATATTTT,CASSQSSGTGGNTIYF
-,-,TRBJ1-3,TRBV2,TGTGCCAGCAGAGGGCAGGGGTCGGCTGGAAACACCATATATTTT,CASRGQGSAGNTIYF
-,-,TRBJ2-2,TRBV4-2,TGTGCCAGCAGCCGGGCTGGGCAGCGCCCGAACACCGGGGAGCTGTTTTTT,CASSRAGQRPNTGELFF
-,few,TRBJ1-1,TRBV10-3,TGTGCCATCAGTACCGGGACTGAAGCTTTCTTT,CAISTGTEAFF
TRBD1,-,TRBJ1-2,TRBV11-2,TGTGCCAGCAGCCGTGCCGGGACAGGGGGCGCGTACGGCTACACCTTC,CASSRAGTGGAYGYTF
-,-,TRBJ2-5,TRBV7-8,TGTGCCAGCAGCTTAGTGACTGTCCAAGAGACCCAGTACTTC,CASSLVTVQETQYF
-,-,TRBJ1-3,TRBV30,TGTGCCTGGACGGAGGGGGGTGCTGGAAACACCATATATTTT,CAWTEGGAGNTIYF
-,-,TRBJ1-3,TRBV2,TGTGCCAGCAGTGATCAAGGACCAGGGTACCCTGGAAACACCATATATTTT,CASSDQGPGYPGNTIYF
TRBD2,-,TRBJ2-7,TRBV30,TGTGCCTGGAGTGTAGCGGGAGGTGGGTACGAGCAGTACTTC,CAWSVAGGGYEQYF
-,-,TRBJ2-5,TRBV7-2,TGTGCCAGCAGTCCCGAGGGGCTCATGCGGACCCAGTACTTC,CASSPEGLMRTQYF
TRBD1,-,TRBJ2-4,TRBV18,TGTGCCAGCTCAATGGACAGGGTAGCCATTCAGTACTTC,CASSMDRVAIQYF
-,-,TRBJ2-7,TRBV29-1,TGCAGCGCGGCCAGGGGCCTAAGCTCCTACGAGCAGTACTTC,CSAARGLSSYEQYF
TRBD2,-,TRBJ2-7,TRBV9,TGTGCCAGCAGCGTAGAGGCGGCGGGGGCCTACGAGCAGTACTTC,CASSVEAAGAYEQYF
TRBD2,-,TRBJ2-1,TRBV5-1,TGCGCCAGCAGCCCGGCCGGACTAGCGGGAGGTAATGAGCAGTTCTTC,CASSPAGLAGGNEQFF
-,-,TRBJ2-3,TRBV5-1,TGCGCCAGCAGCTTGGCAGGGAGGATCACAGATACGCAGTATTTT,CASSLAGRITDTQYF
-,-,TRBJ1-5,TRBV2,TGTGCCAGCAGTGACGGGGGGACCGTGGAGCCCCAGCATTTT,CASSDGGTVEPQHF
TRBD1,-,TRBJ2-7,TRBV7-8,TGTGCCAGCAGCATTACCGGGACAGGGGGCTCCTACGAGCAGTACTTC,CASSITGTGGSYEQYF
-,-,TRBJ2-5,TRBV19,TGTGCCAGTAGTACCCACGGGCCCGGGGGAGAGACCCAGTACTTC,CASSTHGPGGETQYF
TRBD2,-,TRBJ2-2,TRBV6-1,TGTGCCAGCAGTGATAGAAGCGGGGCGAACACCGGGGAGCTGTTTTTT,CASSDRSGANTGELFF
-,-,TRBJ1-4,TRBV7-2,TGTGCCAGCAGCCCCGAGGGGGCAACTAATGAAAAACTGTTTTTT,CASSPEGATNEKLFF
-,-,TRBJ2-3,TRBV9,TGTGCCAGCAGCGTTTCGGGACGGAAAGATACGCAGTATTTT,CASSVSGRKDTQYF
TRBD2,-,TRBJ2-1,TRBV11-2,TGTGCCAGCACCCTGGCTAGCGGGGTCTACAATGAGCAGTTCTTC,CASTLASGVYNEQFF
-,-,TRBJ1-4,TRBV18,TGTGCCAGCTCACCACGGCAGGGTAGTGAAAAACTGTTTTTT,CASSPRQGSEKLFF
TRBD1,-,TRBJ2-7,TRBV10-3,TGTGCCATCAGTGAGTTTGGACAGGGGGGCCACGAGCAGTACTTC,CAISEFGQGGHEQYF
-,-,TRBJ2-1,TRBV9,TGTGCCAGCAGCGTAGCTACGACGCCCAATGAGCAGTTCTTC,CASSVATTPNEQFF
-,-,TRBJ1-5,TRBV28,TGTGCCAGCAGTTTGACATCCCTGACCCAGCATTTT,CASSLTSLTQHF
-,-,TRBJ2-3,TRBV5-4,TGTGCCAGCAGCTTGAAGTTCGGGGCAAGAGTAGGACCAGATACGCAGTATTTT,CASSLKFGARVGPDTQYF
TRBD1,-,TRBJ1-5,TRBV19,TGTGCCAGTAGGAGACAGGGGGGGTCCCAGCATTTT,CASRRQGGSQHF
TRBD2,-,TRBJ2-7,TRBV6-5,TGTGCCAGCAGATATCCGACTAGCGGGGCCTACGAGCAGTACTTC,CASRYPTSGAYEQYF
-,once,TRBJ1-5,TRBV7-2,TGTGCCAGCAGCTTAGTGGATGGGGGCAATCAGCCCCAGCATTTT,CASSLVDGGNQPQHF